The sequence of this T cell receptor (beta chain) was determined in a study of T-cell reconstitution after alpha-beta-depleted transplantation in children. Study observations and caveats: Hyperexpanded clones declined; after one year, newly produced T cells mostly supplied diversity.

In the case of this clonotype: Its cognate antigen is unknown.

For TCRbeta, the library was prepared with unique molecular identifiers. One entry per CDR3 protein results from TCRdb running MiXCR on the PCR reads. Of about 510,000 distinct CDR3 sequences listed, 10% to 12% are singletons. Germline V lookup: CDR1 MNHNS, CDR2 SASEGT. The CDR3 extends over 14 amino acids. With 6 bases clipped from V and 6 bases from J, the junction kept 6 bases outside the gene matches. The rearrangement links TRBV6-1 to TRBJ2-1, with 9 bases matching TRBD1. The origin of this receptor is a female patient aged 2-9 years who had a stem cell transplant for aplastic anemia, so the T cells may come from the graft donor. Sequenced here: PBMCs, mostly from graft donor cells, sampled 180 days after TCRalphabeta/CD19-depleted stem cell transplant. This chain's CDR3 is CASSWDRVSNEQFF. The CDR3 region has the DNA TGTGCCAGCAGCTGGGACAGGGTTTCCAATGAGCAGTTCTTC.